This passage covers 4 T cell receptor beta chains from one sample sequenced in a study of T cell repertoires in cytomegalovirus infection. Via MiXCR, TCRdb re-called the reads, giving one row per CDR3 protein. The repertoire holds roughly 920,000 distinct CDR3 sequences, with about a third as singletons. These TCRs' antigens remain unknown. The material was cultured CD8+ T cells from PBMCs, obtained from culture after CMV antigen stimulation. These TCRs come from a human donor in good health (CMV status not recorded). Some clones in this sample may be carry-over from other donors' samples.

Concerning this clonotype itself: The germline gene is not matched at one end of the junction; a read error may be the cause. Here the CDR3 DNA reads TGTGTCAGCAGCCCAACAGGAAACATTCAGTACTTC. Translation: CVSSPTGNIQYF. V gene TRBV7-9 combines with J gene TRBJ2-4, with D possibly being TRBD1 (5 bases). The CDR3 sequence is 12 residues long. CDR1 is SEHNR and CDR2 is FQNEAQ in the germline V gene (reference sequence).

This clonotype was recorded once. The J gene is TRBJ2-7, the V gene TRBV6-2 or TRBV6-3; D could derive from TRBD1 or TRBD2 (6 bases each). CDR3 length: 14 residues. CDR1 and CDR2 (germline): MNHEY, SVGEGT. The V end was cut by 4 bases, the J end by 6 bases, with 16 bases between. CDR3 DNA sequence: TGTGCCAGCAGTTTTGGGACGGAGGGGGTCGAGCAGTACGTC. It translates to CASSFGTEGVEQYV.

This clonotype showed up just a few times. The chain carries TRBV7-6 and TRBJ1-1, with D unclear. The length of the CDR3 is 16 residues. V lost 5 bases, J lost 3 bases, and 19 bases lay in between. Germline CDR1 SGHVS, CDR2 FNYEAQ. CDR3 sequence (DNA): TGTGCCAGCAGCCCCCGTTTACGGCCGACGGACACTGAAGCTTTCTTT. Translated, it gives CASSPRLRPTDTEAFF.

Ten or more counts support this clonotype. The chain couples TRBV7-6 to TRBJ2-2; 12 nucleotides align to TRBD1. The ends lost 6 bases at V and 2 bases at J; junction bases unmatched: 4. This CDR3 is built from 16 residues. CDR1 is SGHVS, CDR2 FNYEAQ, per germline. In DNA, the CDR3 is TGTGCCAGCAGAACCGGGACAGGGGGCAACACCGGGGAGCTGTTTTTT. Amino acid sequence: CASRTGTGGNTGELFF. Full variable domain (rest looked up from reference TRBV7-6 and TRBJ2-2): GAGVSQSPRYKVTKRGQDVALRCDPISGHVSLYWYRQALGQGPEFLTYFNYEAQQDKSGLPNDRFSAERPEGSISTLTIQRTEQRDSAMYRCASRTGTGGNTGELFFGEGSRLTVL.